This T cell receptor (beta chain) was recovered during a study of cytomegalovirus exposure and HLA in healthy donors. Points from the study as a whole: Sequencing had likely introduced a cluster of highly shared sequence variants as an artifact. Indistinguishable V segments, including TRBV6-2 and TRBV6-3, were excluded. A later analysis linked a missense DCLRE1C variant to TCR beta V- and J-gene trimming.

Both 60 Vbeta primers and 13 Jbeta primers went into the PCR. Clones were sequenced by immunoSEQ multiplex PCR, and TCRdb holds only the in-frame ones, with some missing. The sample includes approximately 140,000 clones, more than 70% of them seen just once. The CDR3 covers 14 residues. V gave up 4 bases and J gave up 3 bases; unmatched junction bases: 2. The germline V gene encodes CDR1 ENHRY and CDR2 SYGVKD. Worth noting for this clone: Its matching antigen is unknown.

The genes are TRBV10-3 and TRBJ2-3, with TRBD2 matching over 9 bases. The TCR was taken from a male donor in good health and CMV-seropositive. Sequenced sample: PBMCs. This chain's CDR3 is CAISASGKTDTQYF. The CDR3 DNA is TGTGCCATCAGTGCTAGCGGGAAAACAGATACGCAGTATTTT.